Given below is one T cell receptor (beta chain) in context. This could be a read error, since a much larger clone is one nucleotide away. The data are from a study of kidney transplant recipient with SARS-CoV-2 infection. TCRdb analysed the reads with MiXCR anew, one entry per CDR3 protein. The sample has approximately 250,000 distinct CDR3 sequences; about 28% are singletons. Germline values: CDR1 SGHAT, CDR2 FQNNGV. This CDR3 contains 16 residues. The chain uses TRBV11-2 and TRBJ1-2; D gene unclear. This specimen consisted of a blood sample, obtained at baseline and around day 120 from a kidney transplant recipient. The TCR was taken from a male patient younger than 45 who had COVID-19 and was a kidney transplant recipient. T cells may partly derive from the graft donor. CDR3 sequence reads: CTSQLETSRKTYGYTF. CDR3 nucleotides: TGTACCAGCCAGCTGGAAACAAGCAGAAAGACCTATGGCTACACCTTC.